This entry describes one TCR beta chain. Trimming stripped 6 bases from V and 0 bases from J, with 9 bases between. Per the germline V gene, CDR1 is SNHLY and CDR2 is FYNNEI. This CDR3 region has 14 residues. The PCR was carried out with 60 Vbeta primers and 13 Jbeta primers. Per the study methods: Unique TCR beta chains totaled some 78 million in a later count, with around 11 million of them shared. TCRdb keeps only in-frame clones here, not all; method: immunoSEQ multiplex PCR. The V and J calls and clone size are taken from that table; D and trimming were inferred from the DNA. The sample yields 110,000 or so clones, 65% to 80% seen once. This sample was included in a study of cytomegalovirus exposure and HLA in healthy donors.

This TCR was recovered from a woman in her 40s in good health and CMV-seropositive. The rearrangement joins TRBV2 to TRBJ2-1; tentatively, D is TRBD2 (5 bases). The sequencing input was PBMCs. The CDR3 sequence: CASRPDFSYNEQFF. CDR3 nucleotide sequence: TGTGCCAGCAGGCCGGACTTCTCCTACAATGAGCAGTTCTTC.